These 21 T cell receptor beta chains were all obtained from the same sample, sequenced in a study of T-cell reconstitution after alpha-beta-depleted transplantation in children. Library preparation (for TCRbeta) was performed with unique molecular identifiers. Via MiXCR, TCRdb re-called the PCR reads, giving one row per CDR3 protein. The sample includes 500,000 to 750,000 distinct CDR3 sequences, under 15% of them seen just once. The sample was PBMCs, mostly from graft donor cells, taken 360 days after TCRalphabeta/CD19-depleted stem cell transplant. These receptors were taken from a male patient younger than 18 who had a stem cell transplant for acute myeloid leukemia, so the T cells may come from the graft donor.

This clonotype has more than one count but fewer than ten. The rearrangement uses TRBV4-3 and TRBJ2-7, with 9 bases aligning to TRBD1. Per the germline V gene, CDR1 is LGHNA and CDR2 is YSLEER. The CDR3 loop spans 16 amino acids. V lost 3 bases and J lost 7; bases outside the gene matches: 13. CDR3 residues: CASSHLYRDRASEQYF. The DNA of the CDR3 is TGCGCCAGCAGCCACCTTTACCGGGACAGGGCTTCGGAGCAGTACTTC.

This clonotype has a count of ten or more. J is TRBJ2-7 and V is TRBV7-9, with 8 bases matching TRBD2. This CDR3 contains 16 residues. The V and J ends lost 1 base and 1 base, in that order; junction bases with no gene match: 6. The germline gives CDR1 SEHNR, CDR2 FQNEAQ (reference sequence). The CDR3 DNA reads as TGTGCCAGCAGCTTAGGTCTAGCGGGTATATCCTACGAGCAGTACTTC. Its translation: CASSLGLAGISYEQYF. Using reference TRBV7-9 and TRBJ2-7 for the parts outside the CDR3, the full variable domain is DTGVSQNPRHKITKRGQNVTFRCDPISEHNRLYWYRQTLGQGPEFLTYFQNEAQLEKSRLLSDRFSAERPKGSFSTLEIQRTEQGDSAMYLCASSLGLAGISYEQYFGPGTRLTVT.

At least ten counts were recorded for this clonotype. The J gene is TRBJ2-7, the V gene TRBV5-1; D unresolved. Germline V gene data show CDR1 as SGHRS and CDR2 as YFSETQ. The CDR3 runs 14 residues. V was trimmed by 0 bases and J by 0 bases, leaving 7 bases between them. The CDR3 loop is CASSLVGYSYEQYF. The CDR3 coding sequence is TGCGCCAGCAGCTTGGTTGGGTACTCCTACGAGCAGTACTTC. The full variable domain, its missing parts supplied by reference TRBV5-1 and TRBJ2-7, is KAGVTQTPRYLIKTRGQQVTLSCSPISGHRSVSWYQQTPGQGLQFLFEYFSETQRNKGNFPGRFSGRQFSNSRSEMNVSTLELGDSALYLCASSLVGYSYEQYFGPGTRLTVT.

This clonotype has only a few counts. The V and J genes are TRBV7-2 and TRBJ2-2; 12 bases are shared with TRBD2. This CDR3 comprises 16 residues. The V gene's germline CDR1 is SGHTA and CDR2 FQGNSA. Trimming at V came to 5 bases and at J to 5 bases, leaving 6 bases not matched to a gene. CDR3 amino acids: CASSRETSGRTGELFF. CDR3 DNA: TGTGCCAGCAGCCGAGAGACTAGCGGGAGAACCGGGGAGCTGTTTTTT. The full variable domain, its missing parts supplied by reference TRBV7-2 and TRBJ2-2, is GAGVSQSPSNKVTEKGKDVELRCDPISGHTALYWYRQSLGQGLEFLIYFQGNSAPDKSGLPSDRFSAERTGGSVSTLTIQRTQQEDSAVYLCASSRETSGRTGELFFGEGSRLTVL.

This clonotype was observed many times. The rearrangement joins TRBV12-3 or TRBV12-4 to TRBJ2-3; D gene ambiguous. The CDR3 sequence is 13 residues long. V was clipped by 10 bases and J by 2 bases, with 13 bases between them. The CDR3 loop is CATTSQPTDTQYF. CDR3 nucleotides: TGTGCCACCACGTCCCAGCCCACAGATACGCAGTATTTT.

This clonotype appeared many times. The CDR3 sequence: CEASCYTDTQYF. For the CDR3, the DNA is TGTGAGGCGTCATGCTACACAGATACGCAGTATTTT. This chain links TRBV28 with TRBJ2-3, with D unresolved. The germline gives CDR1 MDHEN, CDR2 SYDVKM. The CDR3 is 12 amino acids.

This clonotype was detected a few times. The chain employs TRBV20-1 and TRBJ2-7; 7 positions match TRBD2. After removal of 4 bases from V and 2 bases from J, the junction contained 8 bases not matched to a gene. The CDR3 runs 14 residues. Germline CDR1 is DFQATT and CDR2 is SNEGSKA (reference sequence). The CDR3 loop is CSAKDLAGAYEQYF. The DNA for the CDR3 is TGCAGTGCTAAGGATCTGGCGGGAGCCTACGAGCAGTACTTC.

The chain carries TRBV27 and TRBJ2-5; D call uncertain. Germline V CDR1 and CDR2: MNHEY, SMNVEV (reference sequence). CDR3 length: 16 residues. Trimming removed 4 bases from V and 5 bases from J, with 20 bases in between. The CDR3 coding sequence is TGTGCCAGCAGTTCCCGGTACCCCGGTAGAACGGAGACCCAGTACTTC. This sequence encodes CASSSRYPGRTETQYF.

The rearrangement joins TRBV20-1 to TRBJ2-2; TRBD2 aligns across 7 bases. In germline, CDR1 is DFQATT, CDR2 SNEGSKA (reference sequence). CDR3 length: 15 residues. V was pared by 3 bases and J by 0 bases, with 4 bases of the junction left unmatched. The CDR3 loop reads CSARSGTTNTGELFF. In DNA form, the CDR3 reads TGCAGTGCTAGGTCCGGGACTACGAACACCGGGGAGCTGTTTTTT.

The chain combines TRBV18 with TRBJ2-3; TRBD2 aligns across 12 bases. Germline-derived CDR1 and CDR2 are KGHSH and LQKENI. The CDR3 sequence is 16 residues long. V lost 6 bases and J lost 2; bases outside the gene matches: 6. The DNA for the CDR3 is TGTGCCAGCTCCCCTGGACTAGCGGGGTACACAGATACGCAGTATTTT. Its protein is CASSPGLAGYTDTQYF.

V usage is TRBV7-2 and J usage is TRBJ2-3, with TRBD2 matching over 11 bases. The CDR3 is made up of 17 amino acids. With 2 bases clipped from V and 6 bases from J, the junction kept 10 bases outside the gene matches. CDR1 and CDR2 from the germline V gene are SGHTA and FQGNSA. The CDR3 loop reads CASSLKGTSGSSDTQYF. The CDR3 DNA reads TGTGCCAGCAGCTTAAAGGGAACTAGCGGGAGCTCCGATACGCAGTATTTT.

In this sample, this clonotype turned up many times. The rearrangement links TRBV20-1 to TRBJ2-7; 8 positions agree with TRBD1. Germline lookup yields CDR1 DFQATT and CDR2 SNEGSKA (reference sequence). CDR3 length: 15 amino acids. V shed 0 bases and J 2 bases; nucleotides not matched to a gene: 6. CDR3 sequence reads: CSARESGQGTYEQYF. In DNA form, the CDR3 reads TGCAGTGCTAGAGAGTCAGGACAGGGTACCTACGAGCAGTACTTC.

In this sample, this clonotype turned up many times. The chain is built from TRBV12-3 or TRBV12-4 and TRBJ2-1; no clear D. CDR3 size: 13 residues. V was shortened by 7 bases and J by 4 bases, with 11 bases between the two germline ends. The CDR3 spells CASIALGYNEQFF. The CDR3 DNA is TGTGCCAGCATAGCCCTAGGGTACAATGAGCAGTTCTTC.

The chain joins TRBV6-5 to TRBJ2-2, with 9 bases lining up with TRBD2. Trimming cost V 3 bases and J 1 base; bases outside gene matches: 9. From germline, CDR1 is MNHEY and CDR2 SVGAGI. The CDR3 runs to 18 residues. The CDR3 loop is CASSYLRLAVRNTGELFF. The CDR3 nucleotides are TGTGCCAGCAGTTATCTGAGACTAGCGGTGCGGAACACCGGGGAGCTGTTTTTT.

This clonotype was observed a few times. The rearrangement joins TRBV30 to TRBJ2-7, with 7 bases lining up with TRBD2. This CDR3 region has 13 residues. After removal of 3 bases from V and 4 bases from J, the junction contained 6 bases not matched to a gene. CDR1 is GTSNPN and CDR2 is SVGIG in the germline V gene (reference sequence). The CDR3 DNA reads TGTGCCTGGAGAGCGGGACCAATTTACGAGCAGTACTTC. It translates to CAWRAGPIYEQYF.

This chain uses TRBV7-3 with TRBJ1-5; D unclear. The CDR3 has 13 residues. The germline V gene has CDR1 SGHTA and CDR2 FQGTGA. V was pared by 5 bases and J by 3 bases, with 8 bases between. This CDR3 reads CASSLHINQPQHF. CDR3 bases: TGTGCCAGCAGCCTGCACATCAATCAGCCCCAGCATTTT.

This clonotype appeared a few times. The chain combines TRBV12-3 or TRBV12-4 with TRBJ1-4, with D maybe TRBD1 (5 bases). CDR3 length: 14 amino acids. Trimming cost V 10 bases and J 0 bases, with 12 bases left between them. CDR3 nucleotide sequence: TGTGCCACCATACAGGATTCAACTAATGAAAAACTGTTTTTT. Translated: CATIQDSTNEKLFF.

The V call is TRBV27, the J call TRBJ1-6; D might be TRBD1 (5 bases). CDR1 and CDR2 from the germline V gene are MNHEY and SMNVEV (reference sequence). V was shortened by 5 bases and J by 7 bases, with 15 bases between the two germline ends. The CDR3 has 15 residues. CDR3 bases: TGTGCCAGCAGTGTCAACAGGAGGAGAAATTCACCCCTCCACTTT. Encoded protein: CASSVNRRRNSPLHF.

In its sample, this clonotype was seen a few times. The chain recombines TRBV6-2 or TRBV6-3 with TRBJ2-4, with D tentatively TRBD1 or TRBD2 (5 bases each). The ends were cut back, 0 bases at V and 1 base at J, with 7 bases in the middle. The CDR3 runs 15 residues. CDR1 and CDR2 (germline): MNHEY, SVGEGT. Here the CDR3 reads CASSYSWGAKNIQYF. In DNA, the CDR3 is TGTGCCAGCAGTTACTCGTGGGGGGCCAAAAACATTCAGTACTTC.

J is TRBJ1-4 and V is TRBV4-2; D gene uncertain. The CDR3 contains 15 residues. Germline V CDR1 and CDR2: LGHNA, YNFKEQ. Trimming took off 0 bases at V and 8 bases at J, with 13 bases between the two ends. The CDR3 protein is CASSQDWGLGEKLFF. The CDR3 nucleotides are TGTGCCAGCAGCCAAGATTGGGGTTTGGGCGAAAAACTGTTTTTT.

This clonotype was observed a few times. V usage is TRBV4-2 and J usage is TRBJ2-3; 9 bases match TRBD2. The CDR3 extends over 15 amino acids. The V and J ends lost 4 bases and 2 bases, in that order; junction bases with no gene match: 4. Germline V gene sequence: CDR1 LGHNA, CDR2 YNFKEQ. CDR3 residues: CASSRPSGITDTQYF. The CDR3 nucleotides read TGTGCCAGCAGCCGCCCTAGCGGGATCACAGATACGCAGTATTTT.